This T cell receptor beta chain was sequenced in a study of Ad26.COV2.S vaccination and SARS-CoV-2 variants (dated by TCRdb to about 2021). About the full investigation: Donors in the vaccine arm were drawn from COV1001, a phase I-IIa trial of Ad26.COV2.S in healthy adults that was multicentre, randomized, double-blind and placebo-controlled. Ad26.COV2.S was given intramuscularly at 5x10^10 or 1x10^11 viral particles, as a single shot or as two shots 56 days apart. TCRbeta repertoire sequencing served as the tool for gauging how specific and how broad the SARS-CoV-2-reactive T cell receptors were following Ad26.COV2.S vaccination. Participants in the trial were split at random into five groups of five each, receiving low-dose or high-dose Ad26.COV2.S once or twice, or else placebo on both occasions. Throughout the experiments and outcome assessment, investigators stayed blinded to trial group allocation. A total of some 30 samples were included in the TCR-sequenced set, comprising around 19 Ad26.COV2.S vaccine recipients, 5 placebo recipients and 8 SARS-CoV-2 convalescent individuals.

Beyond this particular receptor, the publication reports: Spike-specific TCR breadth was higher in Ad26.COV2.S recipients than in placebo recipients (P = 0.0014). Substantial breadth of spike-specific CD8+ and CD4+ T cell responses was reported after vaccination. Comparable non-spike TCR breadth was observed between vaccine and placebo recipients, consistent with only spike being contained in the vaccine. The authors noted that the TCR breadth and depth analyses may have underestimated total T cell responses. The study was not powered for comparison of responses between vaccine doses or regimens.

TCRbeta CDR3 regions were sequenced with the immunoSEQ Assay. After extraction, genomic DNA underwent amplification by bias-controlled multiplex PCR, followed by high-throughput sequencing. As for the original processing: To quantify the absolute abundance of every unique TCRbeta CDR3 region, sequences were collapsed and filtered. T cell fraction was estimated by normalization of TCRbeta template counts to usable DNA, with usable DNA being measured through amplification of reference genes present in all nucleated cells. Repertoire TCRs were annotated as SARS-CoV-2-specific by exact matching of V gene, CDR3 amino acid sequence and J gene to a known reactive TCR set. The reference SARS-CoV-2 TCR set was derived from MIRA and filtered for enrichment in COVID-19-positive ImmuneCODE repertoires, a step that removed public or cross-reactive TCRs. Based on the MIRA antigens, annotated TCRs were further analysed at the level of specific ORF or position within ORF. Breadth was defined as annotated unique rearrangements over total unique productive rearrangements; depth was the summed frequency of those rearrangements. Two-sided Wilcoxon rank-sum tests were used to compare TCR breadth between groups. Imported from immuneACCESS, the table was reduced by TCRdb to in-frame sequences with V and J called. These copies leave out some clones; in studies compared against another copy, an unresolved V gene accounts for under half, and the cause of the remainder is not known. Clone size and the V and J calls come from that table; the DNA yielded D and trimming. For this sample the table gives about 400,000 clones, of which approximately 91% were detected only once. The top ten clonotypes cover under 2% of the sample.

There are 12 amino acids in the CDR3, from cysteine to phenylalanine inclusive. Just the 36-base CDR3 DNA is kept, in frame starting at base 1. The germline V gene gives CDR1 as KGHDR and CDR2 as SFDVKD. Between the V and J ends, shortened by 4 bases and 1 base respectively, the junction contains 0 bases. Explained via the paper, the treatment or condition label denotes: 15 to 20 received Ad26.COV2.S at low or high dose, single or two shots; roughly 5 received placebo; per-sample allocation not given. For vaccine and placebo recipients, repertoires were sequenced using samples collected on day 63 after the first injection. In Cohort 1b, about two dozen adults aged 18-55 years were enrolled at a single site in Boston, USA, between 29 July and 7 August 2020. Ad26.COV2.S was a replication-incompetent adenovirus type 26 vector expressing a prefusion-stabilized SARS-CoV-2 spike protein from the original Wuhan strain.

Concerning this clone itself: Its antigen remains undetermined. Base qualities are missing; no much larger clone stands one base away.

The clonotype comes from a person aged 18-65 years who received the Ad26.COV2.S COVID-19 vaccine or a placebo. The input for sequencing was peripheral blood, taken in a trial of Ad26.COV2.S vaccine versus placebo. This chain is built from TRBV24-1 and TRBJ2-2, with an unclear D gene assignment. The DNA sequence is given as TGTGCCACCAGTGAGAACACCGGGGAGCTGTTTTTT. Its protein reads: CATSENTGELFF.